The clone carrying this T cell receptor beta chain has just one count. Germline-derived CDR1 and CDR2 are MNHEY and SMNVEV (reference sequence). The ends lost 3 bases at V and 6 bases at J; junction bases unmatched: 6. CDR3 length: 16 amino acids. Clones were sequenced by immunoSEQ multiplex PCR, and TCRdb holds only the in-frame ones, with some missing. The sample has about 92,000 clones, more than 75% seen once; the top ten hold approximately 9.8%. This specimen comes from a study of control samples from healthy donors and cancer patients. The sequenced sample was blood. The TCR was taken from an older woman in good health. J is TRBJ2-1 and V is TRBV27, with 12 bases aligning to TRBD2. Here the CDR3 DNA reads TGTGCCAGCAGTTTCCTAGCGGGAGGGAAAAGCAATGAGCAGTTCTTC. Its protein product is CASSFLAGGKSNEQFF.